Listed here are 31 T cell receptor beta chains from one sample, sequenced in a study of blood T cell repertoires in COVID-19. Libraries were prepared by immunoSEQ multiplex PCR; TCRdb keeps only in-frame clonotypes and omits some of them. Of 150,000 to 200,000 clones in the sample, about 88% are singletons; the top ten hold about 26%. The specimen sequenced was peripheral blood. Receptors were obtained from a man aged 55 to 70 with acute or convalescent COVID-19.

This clone was seen a handful of times. The J gene is TRBJ2-5, the V gene TRBV5-1; TRBD1 might be the D (6 bases). Germline V gene sequence: CDR1 SGHRS, CDR2 YFSETQ. CDR3 length: 15 residues. With 3 bases removed from V and 4 bases from J, the gap between germline ends came to 16 bases. The CDR3 DNA reads as TGCGCCAGCAGCTCCGGACAGAGCCTGGGAGAGACCCAGTACTTC. As protein: CASSSGQSLGETQYF.

The chain has TRBV3-1 (or the pseudogene TRBV3-2) and TRBJ1-2; 7 bases match TRBD1. J lost 4 bases, V lost 3 bases, and 8 bases had no gene match. From germline, CDR1 is LGHDT and CDR2 YNNKEL (reference sequence). The CDR3 sequence is 15 residues long. The CDR3 DNA reads TGTGCCAGCAGCCAGGAGACCGGGACAGTCTATGGCTACACCTTC. It codes for CASSQETGTVYGYTF.

This chain joins TRBV5-1 and TRBJ2-6; 11 nucleotides align to TRBD1. Per the germline V gene, CDR1 is SGHRS and CDR2 is YFSETQ. The CDR3 contains 17 residues. Germline trimming cut 1 base from V and 2 bases from J; bases unmatched to any gene: 2. Written as DNA, the CDR3 is TGCGCCAGCAGCTTGCGGACAGGGGGCGCTGGGGCCAACGTCCTGACTTTC. It specifies CASSLRTGGAGANVLTF.

The V call is TRBV19, the J call TRBJ1-5; D may be TRBD1 (6 bases). Trimming took off 2 bases at V and 2 bases at J, with 13 bases between the two ends. CDR1 and CDR2 (germline): LNHDA, SQIVND (reference sequence). The CDR3 consists of 16 residues. The CDR3 sequence: CASSINRAPRNQPQHF. The CDR3 DNA reads as TGTGCCAGTAGTATAAACAGGGCCCCTCGCAATCAGCCCCAGCATTTT.

This clone was detected only once. The chain recombines TRBV30 with TRBJ1-5; 7 nucleotides agree with TRBD1. Germline CDR1 reads GTSNPN; CDR2 reads SVGIG (reference sequence). This CDR3 is built from 14 residues. V lost 2 bases to trimming and J lost 4 bases; unmatched junction nucleotides: 5. The CDR3 coding sequence is TGTGCCTGGAGTCAGGGACAGATTAATCAGCCCCAGCATTTT. The encoded protein is CAWSQGQINQPQHF.

This clone was seen only a few times. The chain links TRBV24-1 to TRBJ2-5; D is perhaps TRBD1 (6 bases). CDR1 is KGHDR and CDR2 is SFDVKD in the germline V gene. Trimming cost V 4 bases and J 2 bases, with 13 bases left between them. This CDR3 region has 15 residues. This chain's CDR3 is CATSDPDSLQETQYF. The CDR3 DNA is TGTGCCACCAGTGACCCGGACAGCCTACAAGAGACCCAGTACTTC.

This chain joins TRBV7-3 and TRBJ2-2; TRBD2 matches 9 bases. Germline CDR1 and CDR2: SGHTA and FQGTGA. V lost 5 bases, J lost 0 bases, and 4 bases stayed unmatched. This CDR3 is built from 16 residues. The CDR3 nucleotides read TGTGCCAGCAGCCTTGTAGCGGGGGCGAACACCGGGGAGCTGTTTTTT. Translation: CASSLVAGANTGELFF.

This clone showed up many times. This chain connects TRBV4-1 to TRBJ1-2; 7 bases line up with TRBD1. CDR1 MGHRA and CDR2 YSYEKL come from the germline V gene. The trim removed 5 bases at V and 3 bases at J, leaving 9 bases unmatched. CDR3 length: 15 residues. The CDR3 protein is CASSFGITGDYGYTF. CDR3 coding DNA: TGCGCCAGCAGCTTTGGAATAACAGGGGACTATGGCTACACCTTC.

This clone appeared a single time. Here the CDR3 reads CASSTASGQGAKNIQYF. The CDR3 DNA reads as TGTGCCAGCAGCACCGCATCGGGACAGGGAGCCAAAAACATTCAGTACTTC. The gene calls are TRBV11-3 and TRBJ2-4; 9 positions agree with TRBD1. V lost 5 bases and J lost 0; bases outside the gene matches: 8. Per germline, CDR1 SGHNT and CDR2 YENEEA. This CDR3 region has 17 residues.

The CDR3 region is CASSVQGSYTF. CDR3 sequence (DNA): TGTGCCAGCAGTGTCCAGGGCAGCTACACCTTC. The chain combines TRBV9 with TRBJ1-2, with D tentatively TRBD1 (5 bases). With 5 bases removed from V and 9 bases from J, the gap between germline ends came to 11 bases. The germline V gene encodes CDR1 SGDLS and CDR2 YYNGEE. The CDR3 is made up of 11 amino acids.

The rearrangement joins TRBV2 to TRBJ1-6, with D possibly TRBD1 on 5 matching bases. The germline CDR1 and CDR2 sequences are SNHLY and FYNNEI. The CDR3 contains 15 residues. Trimming cost V 3 bases and J 10 bases, with 16 bases left between them. CDR3 sequence (DNA): TGTGCCAGCAGTGAGGGAAGGGGCGCGGTCTCACCCCTCCACTTT. Its protein product is CASSEGRGAVSPLHF.

V usage is TRBV2 and J usage is TRBJ2-7, with D possibly matching TRBD2 (6 bases). Trimming shortened V by 4 bases and J by 3 bases, and 13 bases separated the two germline ends. CDR1 is SNHLY and CDR2 is FYNNEI in the germline V gene. The CDR3 sequence is 14 residues long. The CDR3 DNA reads TGTGCCAGCAGTGTCGGGACTGATTTCTACGAGCAGTACTTC. Translating gives CASSVGTDFYEQYF.

The chain is built from TRBV11-3 and TRBJ2-7; perhaps TRBD1 as D (5 bases). Between the trimmed V and J ends, which lost 0 bases and 3 bases, there was a span of 6 bases. Germline values: CDR1 SGHNT, CDR2 YENEEA. This CDR3 spans 13 amino acids. For the CDR3, the DNA is TGTGCCAGCAGCTTAGAACAGGACTACGAGCAGTACTTC. This translates into CASSLEQDYEQYF.

This sequence joins TRBV5-1 and TRBJ1-2; D gene unclear. Trimming removed 4 bases from V and 2 bases from J, with 12 bases in between. The CDR3 runs to 14 residues. Germline V gene data show CDR1 as SGHRS and CDR2 as YFSETQ. This CDR3 reads CASSPSPGNYGYTF. CDR3 DNA sequence: TGCGCCAGCAGCCCCTCCCCCGGGAACTATGGCTACACCTTC.

This clone was detected only once. The chain employs TRBV5-4 and TRBJ2-3; TRBD2 aligns across 9 bases. The CDR3 loop spans 17 amino acids. Trimming cost V 0 bases and J 1 base; bases outside gene matches: 6. Germline V gene sequence: CDR1 SGHNT, CDR2 YYREEE (reference sequence). The CDR3 region has the DNA TGTGCCAGCAGCTTGGACTGGTCTAGCGGGGGCACAGATACGCAGTATTTT. Translated, it gives CASSLDWSSGGTDTQYF.

This rearrangement joins TRBV7-2 to TRBJ1-5; 11 positions agree with TRBD1. Losses at the gene ends were 4 bases for V and 6 bases for J; bases not matched to a gene: 8. In germline, CDR1 is SGHTA, CDR2 FQGNSA. This CDR3 region has 16 residues. This CDR3 is CASSYAGTGGGQPQHF. The CDR3 nucleotides are TGTGCCAGCAGCTATGCCGGGACAGGGGGAGGTCAGCCCCAGCATTTT.

This clone appeared a few times. The chain joins TRBV18 to TRBJ2-3; 10 bases agree with TRBD2. V was clipped by 0 bases and J by 7 bases; unmatched bases: 7. Germline V CDR1 and CDR2: KGHSH, LQKENI. The CDR3 loop spans 16 amino acids. CDR3 coding DNA: TGTGCCAGCTCACCACCCGGCCTAGCGGGGGAGAATACGCAGTATTTT. This encodes CASSPPGLAGENTQYF.

The chain recombines TRBV10-3 with TRBJ2-4, with 11 bases lining up with TRBD1. Looked up from germline, CDR1 is ENHRY and CDR2 is SYGVKD. The J segment lost 8 bases and the V segment lost 6 bases, leaving 9 bases of the junction unmatched. CDR3 length: 15 residues. The CDR3 DNA reads as TGTGCCATCAGCTTAACCGGGACAGGGGGAGACATTCAGTACTTC. This codes for CAISLTGTGGDIQYF.

The V gene is TRBV3-1 (or the pseudogene TRBV3-2), the J gene TRBJ2-5; TRBD1 aligns across 9 bases. Germline V gene sequence: CDR1 LGHDT, CDR2 YNNKEL (reference sequence). The ends lost 4 bases at V and 5 bases at J; junction bases unmatched: 5. The CDR3 sequence is 14 residues long. The CDR3 loop reads CASSPRDRDETQYF. CDR3 nucleotide sequence: TGTGCCAGCAGCCCCAGGGACAGGGACGAGACCCAGTACTTC.

To note about this clone: One end of the junction varies from germline; a read error may be responsible. The chain combines TRBV7-6 with TRBJ2-5, with TRBD2 as a possible D gene (5 bases). Germline CDR1 is SGHVS and CDR2 is FNYEAQ. This CDR3 comprises 15 residues. The CDR3: CASSIAGTGGETQYF. The DNA for the CDR3 is TGTGCCAGCAGCATAGCCGGCACCGGAGGCGAGACCCAGTACTTC.

This clone was recorded once. V gene TRBV14 combines with J gene TRBJ1-2; possible D gene TRBD1, 5 bases. The V end lost 0 bases, the J end lost 8 bases, and 16 bases lay between the germline ends. The CDR3 covers 15 residues. The germline V gene has CDR1 SGHDN and CDR2 FVKESK. Written as DNA, the CDR3 is TGTGCCAGCAGCCAAGATTTTGCTCAGGGTCGCGGCTACACCTTC. This encodes CASSQDFAQGRGYTF.

The chain joins TRBV2 to TRBJ1-5; 7 bases fit TRBD1. The trim removed 2 bases at V and 2 bases at J, leaving 3 bases unmatched. The germline CDR1 and CDR2 sequences are SNHLY and FYNNEI. The CDR3 contains 15 residues. CDR3 loop: CASSERTGGNQPQHF. The CDR3 nucleotides are TGTGCCAGCAGTGAAAGGACAGGAGGCAATCAGCCCCAGCATTTT. Complete variable domain (other parts from reference TRBV2 and TRBJ1-5): EPEVTQTPSHQVTQMGQEVILRCVPISNHLYFYWYRQILGQKVEFLVSFYNNEISEKSEIFDDQFSVERPDGSNFTLKIRSTKLEDSAMYFCASSERTGGNQPQHFGDGTRLSIL.

The CDR3 reads CASSYSQGTGEKLFF. As DNA, the CDR3 is TGTGCCAGCAGTTACTCGCAGGGAACGGGTGAAAAACTGTTTTTT. The rearrangement uses TRBV6-5 and TRBJ1-4, with D tentatively TRBD1 (5 bases). The V and J ends lost 0 bases and 7 bases respectively, with 12 bases between them. Germline V gene lookup returns CDR1 MNHEY and CDR2 SVGAGI. The CDR3 is made up of 15 amino acids.

The gene calls are TRBV5-6 and TRBJ1-1; a weak D match, TRBD1 (6 bases). The germline V gene has CDR1 SGHDT and CDR2 YYEEEE. Trimming took 4 bases from V and 1 from J, leaving 8 bases between them. The CDR3 totals 13 residues. Written as DNA, the CDR3 is TGTGCCAGCAGCCCCAGGGGGAACACTGAAGCTTTCTTT. It yields the protein CASSPRGNTEAFF.

CDR3: CASSLDRSPLHF. In DNA, the CDR3 is TGTGCCAGCAGCCTGGACAGGTCACCCCTCCACTTT. V usage is TRBV5-4 and J usage is TRBJ1-6, with 7 nucleotides matching TRBD1. Germline-derived CDR1 and CDR2 are SGHNT and YYREEE (reference sequence). V lost 4 bases and J lost 10; bases outside the gene matches: 2. The CDR3 runs 12 residues.

J is TRBJ2-5 and V is TRBV6-2 or TRBV6-3, with 7 positions matching TRBD2. Per the germline V gene, CDR1 is MNHEY and CDR2 is SVGEGT. The V gene end was trimmed by 5 bases and the J gene end by 5 bases; junction bases not matched to a gene: 11. The CDR3 totals 15 residues. The CDR3 is CASSPPSSGGETQYF. The CDR3, as DNA: TGTGCCAGCAGTCCCCCCTCTTCGGGAGGTGAGACCCAGTACTTC.

J is TRBJ2-7 and V is TRBV6-6, with D possibly being TRBD1 (6 bases). CDR3 length equals 13 residues. V lost 5 bases to trimming and J lost 6 bases, with 14 bases between them. Germline values: CDR1 MNHNY, CDR2 SVGAGI (reference sequence). CDR3 region: CASSPQGRAEQYV. For the CDR3, the DNA is TGTGCCAGCAGTCCTCAGGGGCGGGCCGAGCAGTACGTC.

The chain is built from TRBV6-5 and TRBJ2-3; the match to TRBD2 covers 7 bases. The CDR3 loop spans 15 amino acids. With 6 bases clipped from V and 2 bases from J, the junction kept 8 bases outside the gene matches. Germline V CDR1 and CDR2: MNHEY, SVGAGI. The DNA for the CDR3 is TGTGCCAGCAGAATGGGGGGGATGCCCACAGATACGCAGTATTTT. This encodes CASRMGGMPTDTQYF.

This clone was counted only a few times. The V and J genes are TRBV5-1 and TRBJ2-2; no clear D gene. The CDR3 runs 15 residues. The ends were cut back, 5 bases at V and 1 base at J, with 12 bases in the middle. Germline V CDR1 and CDR2: SGHRS, YFSETQ. The CDR3 region has the DNA TGCGCCAGCAGTAGCATACGGCAGAACACCGGGGAGCTGTTTTTT. Translating gives CASSSIRQNTGELFF.

The chain carries TRBV6-2 or TRBV6-3 and TRBJ2-5, with a weak D call TRBD2 (5 bases). This CDR3 has 14 residues. Germline loops: CDR1 MNHEY, CDR2 SVGEGT. With 3 bases removed from V and 2 bases from J, the gap between germline ends came to 10 bases. CDR3 residues: CASSYRGWQETQYF. Written as DNA, the CDR3 is TGTGCCAGCAGTTATAGAGGGTGGCAAGAGACCCAGTACTTC.

CDR3 nucleotide sequence: TGTGCCAGCAGCTCGGGACAGGGGGTTTCCTACAATGAGCAGTTCTTC. Translating it yields CASSSGQGVSYNEQFF. This sequence joins TRBV5-4 and TRBJ2-1, with 11 bases lining up with TRBD1. This CDR3 is built from 16 residues. V lost 3 bases and J lost 1; bases outside the gene matches: 3. Germline V gene data show CDR1 as SGHNT and CDR2 as YYREEE (reference sequence).